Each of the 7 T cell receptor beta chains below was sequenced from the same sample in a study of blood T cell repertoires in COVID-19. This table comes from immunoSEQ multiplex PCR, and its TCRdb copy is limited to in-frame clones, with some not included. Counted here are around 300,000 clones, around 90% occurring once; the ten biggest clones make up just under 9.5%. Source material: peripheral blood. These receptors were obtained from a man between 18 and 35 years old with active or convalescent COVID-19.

This CDR3 reads CASSPPRQGLNYGYTF. CDR3 nucleotides: TGTGCCAGCTCACCACCGCGACAGGGGCTCAACTATGGCTACACCTTC. The chain uses TRBV18 and TRBJ1-2; 8 nucleotides match TRBD1. The V segment lost 0 bases and the J segment 2 bases; nucleotides outside the gene matches: 5. This CDR3 contains 16 residues. Germline lookup yields CDR1 KGHSH and CDR2 LQKENI.

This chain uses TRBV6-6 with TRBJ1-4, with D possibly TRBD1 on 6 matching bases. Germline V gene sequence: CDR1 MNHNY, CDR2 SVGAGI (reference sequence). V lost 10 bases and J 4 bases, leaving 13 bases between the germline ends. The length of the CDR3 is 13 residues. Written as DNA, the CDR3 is TGTGCCACCCAGACAGGATTTAATGAAAAACTGTTTTTT. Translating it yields CATQTGFNEKLFF.

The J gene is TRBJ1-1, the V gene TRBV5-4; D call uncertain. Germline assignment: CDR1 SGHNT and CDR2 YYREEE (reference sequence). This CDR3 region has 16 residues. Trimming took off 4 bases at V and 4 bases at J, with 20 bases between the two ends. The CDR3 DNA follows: TGTGCCAGCAGCCCCGGGAGGGCAGGCCCTGGCACTGAAGCTTTCTTT. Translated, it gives CASSPGRAGPGTEAFF.

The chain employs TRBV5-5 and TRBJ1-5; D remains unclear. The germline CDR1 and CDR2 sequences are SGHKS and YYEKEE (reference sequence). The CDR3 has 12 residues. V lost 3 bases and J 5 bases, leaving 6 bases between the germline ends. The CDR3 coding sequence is TGTGCCAGCAGCTCGTTAGATCAGCCCCAGCATTTT. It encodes CASSSLDQPQHF.

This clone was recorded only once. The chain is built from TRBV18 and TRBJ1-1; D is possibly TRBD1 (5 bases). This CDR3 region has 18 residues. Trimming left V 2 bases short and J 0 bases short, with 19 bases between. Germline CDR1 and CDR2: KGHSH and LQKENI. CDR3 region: CASSPIRAGERLNTEAFF. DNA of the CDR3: TGTGCCAGCTCACCAATCCGCGCGGGGGAGAGATTGAACACTGAAGCTTTCTTT.

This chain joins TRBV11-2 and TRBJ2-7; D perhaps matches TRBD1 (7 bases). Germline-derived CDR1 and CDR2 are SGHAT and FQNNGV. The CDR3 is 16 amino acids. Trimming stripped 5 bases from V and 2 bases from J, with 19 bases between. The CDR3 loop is CASSAGSTGTAYEQYF. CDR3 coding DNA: TGTGCCAGCAGCGCAGGATCGACAGGGACTGCCTACGAGCAGTACTTC. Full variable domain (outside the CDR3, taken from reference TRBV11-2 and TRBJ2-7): EAGVAQSPRYKIIEKRQSVAFWCNPISGHATLYWYQQILGQGPKLLIQFQNNGVVDDSQLPKDRFSAERLKGVDSTLKIQPAKLEDSAVYLCASSAGSTGTAYEQYFGPGTRLTVT.

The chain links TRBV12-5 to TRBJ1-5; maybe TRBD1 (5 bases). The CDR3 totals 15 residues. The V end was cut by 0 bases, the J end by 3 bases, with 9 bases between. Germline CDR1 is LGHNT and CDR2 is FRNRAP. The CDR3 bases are TGTGCTAGTGGTTTGGTTCCGACAGACAATCAGCCCCAGCATTTT. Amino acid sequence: CASGLVPTDNQPQHF.